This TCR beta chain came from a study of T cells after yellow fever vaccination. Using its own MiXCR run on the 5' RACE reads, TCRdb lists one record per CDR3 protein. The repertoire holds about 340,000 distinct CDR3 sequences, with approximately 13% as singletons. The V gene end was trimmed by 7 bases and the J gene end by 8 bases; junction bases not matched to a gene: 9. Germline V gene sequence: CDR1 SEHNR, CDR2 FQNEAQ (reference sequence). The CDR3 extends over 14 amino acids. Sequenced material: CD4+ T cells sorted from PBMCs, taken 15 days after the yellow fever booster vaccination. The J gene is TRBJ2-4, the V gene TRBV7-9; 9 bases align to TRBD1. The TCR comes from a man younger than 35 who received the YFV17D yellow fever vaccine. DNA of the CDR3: TGTGCCAGCACCCAACAGGGGGCTGCGGACATTCAGTACTTC. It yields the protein CASTQQGAADIQYF.